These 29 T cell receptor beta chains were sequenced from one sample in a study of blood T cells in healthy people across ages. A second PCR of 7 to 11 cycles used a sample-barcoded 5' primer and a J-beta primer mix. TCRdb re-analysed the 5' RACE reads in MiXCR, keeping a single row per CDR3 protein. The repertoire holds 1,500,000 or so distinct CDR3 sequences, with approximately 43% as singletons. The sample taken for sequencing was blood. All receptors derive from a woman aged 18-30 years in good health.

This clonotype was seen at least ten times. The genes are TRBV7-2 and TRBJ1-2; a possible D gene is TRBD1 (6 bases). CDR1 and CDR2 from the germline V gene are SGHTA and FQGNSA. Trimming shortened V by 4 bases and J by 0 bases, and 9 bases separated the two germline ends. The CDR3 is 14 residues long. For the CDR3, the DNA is TGTGCCAGCAGCTCGGGGACACCTAACTATGGCTACACCTTC. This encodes CASSSGTPNYGYTF.

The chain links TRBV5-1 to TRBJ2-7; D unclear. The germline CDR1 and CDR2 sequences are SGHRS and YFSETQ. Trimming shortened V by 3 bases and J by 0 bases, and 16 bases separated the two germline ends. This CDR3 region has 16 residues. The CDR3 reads CASSSSDRTSSYEQYF. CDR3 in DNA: TGCGCCAGCAGCTCCAGTGATCGGACCAGCTCCTACGAGCAGTACTTC.

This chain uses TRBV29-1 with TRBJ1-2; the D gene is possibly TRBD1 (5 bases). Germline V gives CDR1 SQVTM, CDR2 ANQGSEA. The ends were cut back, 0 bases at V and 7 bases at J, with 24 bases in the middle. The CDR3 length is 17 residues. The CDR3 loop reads CSVEDRTGGTILGGYTF. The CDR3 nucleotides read TGCAGCGTTGAAGACCGGACTGGGGGGACTATTTTAGGTGGCTACACCTTC.

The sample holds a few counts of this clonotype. CDR3 amino acids: CASSQDAVTGTQYF. The DNA of the CDR3 is TGTGCCAGCAGCCAAGATGCGGTAACGGGGACCCAGTACTTC. V and J are TRBV4-2 and TRBJ2-5; no reliable D call. The CDR3 contains 14 residues. The V end was cut by 0 bases, the J end by 7 bases, with 12 bases between. Germline V gene data show CDR1 as LGHNA and CDR2 as YNFKEQ.

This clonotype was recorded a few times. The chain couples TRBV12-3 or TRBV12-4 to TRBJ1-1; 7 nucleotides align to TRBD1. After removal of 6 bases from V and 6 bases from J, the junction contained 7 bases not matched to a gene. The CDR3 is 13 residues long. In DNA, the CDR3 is TGTGCCAGCAGGCCCGACAGGGACCCTGAAGCTTTCTTT. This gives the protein CASRPDRDPEAFF.

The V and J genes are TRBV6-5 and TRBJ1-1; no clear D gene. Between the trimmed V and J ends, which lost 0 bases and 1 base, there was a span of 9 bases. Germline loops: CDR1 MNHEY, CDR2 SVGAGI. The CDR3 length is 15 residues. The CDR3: CASSYSTRKNTEAFF. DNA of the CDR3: TGTGCCAGCAGTTACTCGACCAGGAAGAACACTGAAGCTTTCTTT.

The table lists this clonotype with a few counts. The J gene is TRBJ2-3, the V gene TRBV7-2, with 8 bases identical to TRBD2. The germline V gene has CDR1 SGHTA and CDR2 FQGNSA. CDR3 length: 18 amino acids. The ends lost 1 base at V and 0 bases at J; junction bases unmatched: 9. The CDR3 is CASSLDGGAHVSTDTQYF. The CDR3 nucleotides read TGTGCCAGCAGCTTAGACGGGGGGGCCCATGTGAGCACAGATACGCAGTATTTT.

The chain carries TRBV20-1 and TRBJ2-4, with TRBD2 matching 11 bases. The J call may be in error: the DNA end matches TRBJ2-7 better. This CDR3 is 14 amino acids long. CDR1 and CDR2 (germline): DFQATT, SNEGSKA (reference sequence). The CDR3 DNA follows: TGCAGTGCGGTACTAGCGGGGGTGAGGTACGAGCAGTACTTC. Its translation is CSAVLAGVRYEQYF.

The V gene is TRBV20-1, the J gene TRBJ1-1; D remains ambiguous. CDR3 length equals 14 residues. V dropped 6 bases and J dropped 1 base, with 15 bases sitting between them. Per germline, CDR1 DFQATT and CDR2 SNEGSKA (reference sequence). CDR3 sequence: CSARRGGKNTEAFF. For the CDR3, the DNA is TGCAGTGCCCGACGTGGAGGGAAGAACACTGAAGCTTTCTTT.

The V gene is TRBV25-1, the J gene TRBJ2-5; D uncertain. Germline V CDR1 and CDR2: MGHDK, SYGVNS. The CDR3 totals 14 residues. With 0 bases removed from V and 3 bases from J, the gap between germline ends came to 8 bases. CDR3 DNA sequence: TGTGCCAGCAGTGAATATGTGACCGAAGAGACCCAGTACTTC. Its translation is CASSEYVTEETQYF.

CDR3 nucleotides: TGTGCCAGCAGGACGACTCTTGAGCAGTTCTTC. Translation: CASRTTLEQFF. The chain joins TRBV27 to TRBJ2-1; D is ambiguous. This CDR3 comprises 11 residues. V dropped 6 bases and J dropped 9 bases, with 9 bases sitting between them. Germline assignment: CDR1 MNHEY and CDR2 SMNVEV (reference sequence).

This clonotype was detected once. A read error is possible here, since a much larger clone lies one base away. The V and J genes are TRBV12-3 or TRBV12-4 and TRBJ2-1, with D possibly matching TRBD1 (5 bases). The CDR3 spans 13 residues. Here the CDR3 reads CASSPGFYKEQFF. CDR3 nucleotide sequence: TGTGCCAGCAGTCCAGGGTTCTACAAGGAGCAGTTCTTC.

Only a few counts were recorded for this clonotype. The chain's CDR3 is CASRGPKAGRVRETQYF. The CDR3 bases are TGTGCCAGCAGGGGTCCCAAAGCGGGACGGGTCAGAGAGACCCAGTACTTC. V usage is TRBV21-1 and J usage is TRBJ2-5; the table's D call TRBD2 went unverified against the DNA. TRBV21-1 is tagged as a pseudogene. The CDR3 runs 17 residues.

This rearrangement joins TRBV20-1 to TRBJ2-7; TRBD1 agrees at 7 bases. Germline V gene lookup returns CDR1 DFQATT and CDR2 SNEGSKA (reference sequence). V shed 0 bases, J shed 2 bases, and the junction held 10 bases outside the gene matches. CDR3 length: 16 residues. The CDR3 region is CSARDGTVPSTYEQYF. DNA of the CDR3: TGCAGTGCTAGAGATGGGACAGTCCCTTCCACCTACGAGCAGTACTTC.

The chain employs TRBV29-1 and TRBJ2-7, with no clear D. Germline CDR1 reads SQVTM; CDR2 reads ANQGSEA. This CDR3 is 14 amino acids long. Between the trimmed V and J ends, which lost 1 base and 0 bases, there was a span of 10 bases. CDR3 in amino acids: CSVEVDRNSYEQYF. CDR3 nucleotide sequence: TGCAGCGTTGAAGTCGACCGAAACTCCTACGAGCAGTACTTC.

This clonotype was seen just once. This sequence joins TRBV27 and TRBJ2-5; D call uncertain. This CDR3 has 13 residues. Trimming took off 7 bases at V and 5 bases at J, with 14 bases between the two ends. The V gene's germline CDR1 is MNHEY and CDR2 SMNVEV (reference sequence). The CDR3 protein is CASTHRRGETQYF. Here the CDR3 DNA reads TGTGCCAGCACCCACCGAAGAGGCGAGACCCAGTACTTC.

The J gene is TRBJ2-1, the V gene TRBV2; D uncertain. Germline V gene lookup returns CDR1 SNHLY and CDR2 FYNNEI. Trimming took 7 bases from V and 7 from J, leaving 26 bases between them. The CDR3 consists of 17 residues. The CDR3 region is CASIRMRSAMVGNEQFF. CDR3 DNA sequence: TGTGCCAGCATTCGAATGAGGTCAGCTATGGTTGGGAATGAGCAGTTCTTC.

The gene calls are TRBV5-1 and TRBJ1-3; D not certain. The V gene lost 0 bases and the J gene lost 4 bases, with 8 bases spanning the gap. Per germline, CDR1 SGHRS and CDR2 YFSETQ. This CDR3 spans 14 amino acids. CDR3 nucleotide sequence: TGCGCCAGCAGCTTGGAGAGTTCCGGAAACACCATATATTTT. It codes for CASSLESSGNTIYF.

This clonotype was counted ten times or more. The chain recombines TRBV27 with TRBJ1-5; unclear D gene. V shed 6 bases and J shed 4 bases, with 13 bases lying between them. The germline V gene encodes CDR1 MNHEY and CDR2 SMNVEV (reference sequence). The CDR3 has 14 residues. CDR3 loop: CASSHRGSNQPQHF. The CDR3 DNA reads TGTGCCAGCAGCCACAGAGGATCAAATCAGCCCCAGCATTTT.

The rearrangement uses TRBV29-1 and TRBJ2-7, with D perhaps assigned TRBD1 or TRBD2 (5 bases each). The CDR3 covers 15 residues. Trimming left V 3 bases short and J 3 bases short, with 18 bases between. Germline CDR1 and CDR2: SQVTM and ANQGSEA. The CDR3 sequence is CSVERLAGTYYEQYF. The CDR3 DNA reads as TGCAGCGTTGAGAGGTTGGCAGGGACGTACTACGAGCAGTACTTC.

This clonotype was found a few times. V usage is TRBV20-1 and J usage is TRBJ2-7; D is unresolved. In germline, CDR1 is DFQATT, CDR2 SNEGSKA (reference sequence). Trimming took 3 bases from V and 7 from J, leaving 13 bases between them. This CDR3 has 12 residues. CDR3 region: CSARIQGNEQYF. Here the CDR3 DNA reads TGCAGTGCTAGGATCCAAGGGAATGAGCAGTACTTC.

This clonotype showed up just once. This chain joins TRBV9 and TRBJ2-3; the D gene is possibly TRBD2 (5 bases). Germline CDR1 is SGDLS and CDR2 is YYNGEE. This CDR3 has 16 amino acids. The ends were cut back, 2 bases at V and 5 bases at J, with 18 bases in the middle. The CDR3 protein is CASSVYFGLQRDTQYF. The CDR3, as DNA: TGTGCCAGCAGCGTTTACTTTGGACTCCAAAGAGATACGCAGTATTTT.

CDR3 in amino acids: CASSRREYTEAFF. The CDR3 nucleotides read TGTGCCAGCAGCCGTAGGGAGTACACTGAAGCTTTCTTT. The chain combines TRBV3-1 with TRBJ1-1; D is uncertain. This CDR3 has 13 amino acids. The V and J ends lost 4 bases and 3 bases respectively, with 9 bases between them. The germline V gene encodes CDR1 LGHDT and CDR2 YNNKEL (reference sequence).

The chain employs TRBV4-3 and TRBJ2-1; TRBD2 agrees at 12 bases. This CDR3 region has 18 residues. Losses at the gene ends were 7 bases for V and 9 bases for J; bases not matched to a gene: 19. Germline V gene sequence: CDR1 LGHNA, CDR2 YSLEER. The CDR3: CASTKDYGTSGLGGEQFF. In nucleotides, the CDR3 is TGCGCCAGCACCAAAGATTATGGGACTAGCGGGCTTGGGGGTGAGCAGTTCTTC.

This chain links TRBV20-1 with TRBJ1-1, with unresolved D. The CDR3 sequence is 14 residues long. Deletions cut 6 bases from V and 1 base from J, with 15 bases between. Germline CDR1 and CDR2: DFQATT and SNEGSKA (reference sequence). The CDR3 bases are TGCAGTGCCCTCGAAGCCAGGAGGAACACTGAAGCTTTCTTT. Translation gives CSALEARRNTEAFF.

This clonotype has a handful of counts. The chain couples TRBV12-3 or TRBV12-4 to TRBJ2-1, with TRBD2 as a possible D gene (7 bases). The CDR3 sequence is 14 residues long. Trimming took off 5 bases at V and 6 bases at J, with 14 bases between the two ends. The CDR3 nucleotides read TGTGCCAGCAGTCAGGTGGCGGGGGCCAATGAGCAGTTCTTC. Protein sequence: CASSQVAGANEQFF.

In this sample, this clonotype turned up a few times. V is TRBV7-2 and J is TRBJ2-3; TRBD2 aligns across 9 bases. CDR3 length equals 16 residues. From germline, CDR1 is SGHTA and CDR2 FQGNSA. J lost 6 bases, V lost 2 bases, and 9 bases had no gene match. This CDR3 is CASSLTRAGGYDTQYF. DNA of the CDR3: TGTGCCAGCAGCTTAACGAGGGCGGGAGGGTATGATACGCAGTATTTT. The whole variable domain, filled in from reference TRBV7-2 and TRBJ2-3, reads GAGVSQSPSNKVTEKGKDVELRCDPISGHTALYWYRQSLGQGLEFLIYFQGNSAPDKSGLPSDRFSAERTGGSVSTLTIQRTQQEDSAVYLCASSLTRAGGYDTQYFGPGTRLTVL.

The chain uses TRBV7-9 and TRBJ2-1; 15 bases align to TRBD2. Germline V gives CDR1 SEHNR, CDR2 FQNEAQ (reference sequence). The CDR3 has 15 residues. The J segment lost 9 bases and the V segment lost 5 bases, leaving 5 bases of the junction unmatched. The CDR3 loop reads CASSEGTSGRREQFF. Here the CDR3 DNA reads TGTGCCAGCAGCGAAGGGACTAGCGGGAGGCGTGAGCAGTTCTTC.

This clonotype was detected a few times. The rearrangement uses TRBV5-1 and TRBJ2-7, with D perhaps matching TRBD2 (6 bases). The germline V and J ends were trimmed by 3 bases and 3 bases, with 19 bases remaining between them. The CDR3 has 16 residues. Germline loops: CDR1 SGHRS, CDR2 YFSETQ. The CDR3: CASSSQWRDPYYEQYF. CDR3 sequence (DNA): TGCGCCAGCAGCTCGCAGTGGAGGGACCCCTACTACGAGCAGTACTTC.